The source of this T cell receptor beta chain is a study of T cell changes during pregnancy in multiple sclerosis. Profiled with immunoSEQ multiplex PCR; TCRdb holds only in-frame clones, not every one. The sample carries 50,000 or so clones, over 80% recorded once. This receptor was identified in a female donor with multiple sclerosis, enrolled in a pregnancy study. This specimen consisted of CD4+ T cells from peripheral blood mononuclear cells, obtained in the third trimester of pregnancy.

CDR3 nucleotides: TGTGCCAGCAGCGTAGCCCCCACGACAGTCCCCGGGGAGCTGTTTTTT. Protein: CASSVAPTTVPGELFF. V usage is TRBV9 and J usage is TRBJ2-2; a possible D gene is TRBD1 (5 bases). CDR1 and CDR2 (germline): SGDLS, YYNGEE. The ends were cut back, 0 bases at V and 6 bases at J, with 15 bases in the middle. CDR3 length: 16 amino acids.